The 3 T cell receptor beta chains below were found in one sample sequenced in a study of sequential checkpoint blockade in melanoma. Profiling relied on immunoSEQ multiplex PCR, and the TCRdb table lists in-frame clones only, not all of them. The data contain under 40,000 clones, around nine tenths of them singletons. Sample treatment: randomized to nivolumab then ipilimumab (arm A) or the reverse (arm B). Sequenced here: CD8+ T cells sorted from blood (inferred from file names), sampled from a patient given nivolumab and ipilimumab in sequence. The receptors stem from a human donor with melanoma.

The chain's CDR3 is CASSLIRDSPLEQYF. CDR3 bases: TGTGCCAGCAGTCTGATCCGGGACAGTCCCCTCGAGCAGTACTTC. V gene TRBV27 combines with J gene TRBJ2-7, with TRBD1 matching over 7 bases. The CDR3 has 15 amino acids. Germline lookup yields CDR1 MNHEY and CDR2 SMNVEV (reference sequence). The V gene end was trimmed by 5 bases and the J gene end by 6 bases; junction bases not matched to a gene: 13.

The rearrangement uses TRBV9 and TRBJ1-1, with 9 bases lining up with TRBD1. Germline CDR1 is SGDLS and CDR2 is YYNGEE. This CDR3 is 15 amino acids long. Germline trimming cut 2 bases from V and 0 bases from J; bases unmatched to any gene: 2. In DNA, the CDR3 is TGTGCCAGCAGCGTGGGGACAGGGTTGAACACTGAAGCTTTCTTT. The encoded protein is CASSVGTGLNTEAFF.

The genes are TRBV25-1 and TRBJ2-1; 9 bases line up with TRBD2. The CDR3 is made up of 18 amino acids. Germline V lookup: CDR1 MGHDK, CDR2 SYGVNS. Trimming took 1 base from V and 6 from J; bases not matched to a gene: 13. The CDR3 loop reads CASSEFRSPAGGGNEQFF. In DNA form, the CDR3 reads TGTGCCAGCAGTGAATTCCGTAGCCCAGCGGGAGGTGGCAATGAGCAGTTCTTC.